This TCR beta chain was identified during a study of CXCR3-negative and CXCR3-positive naive CD8 T cells. The study's findings and limits: Whereas memory cells differed, naive CXCR3-negative and CXCR3-positive cells shared similar TRBV-TRBJ usage. After cryopreservation, CXCR3 expression dropped partially; most assays used fresh PBMCs.

Note on this clonotype: The antigen is undetermined.

The study made its TRB cDNA libraries by 5' RACE, adding UMI labels. TCRdb re-called the 5' RACE reads; every CDR3 protein appears as one record, without DNA. Its listing shows around 81,000 distinct CDR3 sequences. This CDR3 is built from 15 residues. The V gene's germline CDR1 is LNHNV and CDR2 YYDKDF (reference sequence). The V call is TRBV15, the J call TRBJ2-2; as DNA is missing, the TRBD1 call by TCRdb cannot be tested. This TCR came from a human donor in good health. Some clones in this sample may be carry-over from other donors' samples. Sequenced sample: naive CXCR3- CD8+ T cells from blood. Subset: CD45RO-CCR7+CD27+CD95- naive CD8+ T cells lacking CXCR3 (TNR3-). The CDR3 spells CATSREPPGTGELFF.